This T cell receptor (beta chain) was obtained from a study of response to subunit inactivated influenza vaccine. One entry per CDR3 protein results from TCRdb running MiXCR on the RT-PCR reads. The profile shows a few hundred thousand distinct CDR3 sequences, 14% of them singletons. The CDR3 runs to 19 residues. The V end lost 3 bases, the J end lost 6 bases, and 29 bases lay between the germline ends. Germline CDR1 and CDR2: DFQATT and SNEGSKA (reference sequence). This clonotype was observed once. The sequencing here drew on PBMCs from blood, taken 12 days after vaccination. The rearrangement uses TRBV20-1 and TRBJ2-2; D might be TRBD2 (6 bases). This receptor was taken from a man aged 50-59 years who received an inactivated influenza vaccine. The CDR3 nucleotides read TGCAGTGCTAGTCCTAGGTTTGGAGGGGCAGGGTCGACCGCCGGGGAGCTGTTTTTT. This encodes CSASPRFGGAGSTAGELFF.